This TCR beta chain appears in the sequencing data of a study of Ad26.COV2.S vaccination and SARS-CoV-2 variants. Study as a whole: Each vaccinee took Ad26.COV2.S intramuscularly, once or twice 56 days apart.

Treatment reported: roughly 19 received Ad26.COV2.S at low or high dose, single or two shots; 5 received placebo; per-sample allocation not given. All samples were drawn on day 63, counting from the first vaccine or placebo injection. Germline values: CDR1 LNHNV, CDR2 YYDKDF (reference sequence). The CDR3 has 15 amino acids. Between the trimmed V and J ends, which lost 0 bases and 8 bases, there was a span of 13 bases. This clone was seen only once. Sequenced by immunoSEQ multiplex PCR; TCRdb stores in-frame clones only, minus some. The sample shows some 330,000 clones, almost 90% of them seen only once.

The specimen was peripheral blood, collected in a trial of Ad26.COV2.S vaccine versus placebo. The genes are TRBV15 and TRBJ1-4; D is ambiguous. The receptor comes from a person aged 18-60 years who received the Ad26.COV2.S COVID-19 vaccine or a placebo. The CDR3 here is CATSRDRERTEKLFF. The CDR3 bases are TGTGCCACCAGCAGAGATCGGGAAAGAACCGAAAAACTGTTTTTT.